The 20 T cell receptor beta chains below come from one sample, sequenced in a study of T cell responses to AZD1222 COVID-19 vaccine. Only in-frame clones appear in the TCRdb table, and some are missing; sequencing was by immunoSEQ multiplex PCR. The sample yields about 120,000 clones, around 85% seen once. Material: peripheral blood, obtained on day 0 of AZD1222 vaccination. The receptors come from an adult in good health.

This chain links TRBV19 with TRBJ1-3; tentatively, D is TRBD1 (5 bases). Germline V gene data show CDR1 as LNHDA and CDR2 as SQIVND (reference sequence). The CDR3 runs 15 residues. Between the trimmed V and J ends, which lost 4 bases and 0 bases, there was a span of 10 bases. CDR3 loop: CASSRDASSGNTIYF. DNA for the CDR3: TGTGCCAGTAGTAGGGACGCGAGCTCTGGAAACACCATATATTTT.

The chain recombines TRBV7-9 with TRBJ2-3; TRBD2 agrees at 8 bases. Germline V gives CDR1 SEHNR, CDR2 FQNEAQ (reference sequence). The CDR3 covers 16 residues. V was pared by 2 bases and J by 2 bases, with 6 bases of the junction left unmatched. The CDR3 spells CASSLTAGGLTDTQYF. CDR3 coding DNA: TGTGCCAGCAGCTTAACGGCGGGAGGCCTCACAGATACGCAGTATTTT.

This clone was seen once. V gene TRBV24-1 combines with J gene TRBJ2-7; D is possibly TRBD1 (6 bases). This CDR3 is built from 15 residues. V lost 6 bases and J lost 4, with 18 bases in between. Germline V gives CDR1 KGHDR, CDR2 SFDVKD. DNA of the CDR3: TGTGCCACCAGTCACCTTACCAGGGGACGATACGAGCAGTACTTC. Translated, it gives CATSHLTRGRYEQYF.

This chain joins TRBV6-2 or TRBV6-3 and TRBJ2-3, with D possibly TRBD2 on 6 matching bases. V shed 2 bases and J shed 0 bases, with 9 bases lying between them. Germline assignment: CDR1 MNHEY and CDR2 SVGEGT. The CDR3 contains 15 residues. CDR3: CASSYTGTSTDTQYF. The CDR3 nucleotides read TGTGCCAGCAGTTACACCGGGACTAGCACAGATACGCAGTATTTT.

The chain couples TRBV30 to TRBJ1-4, with D possibly being TRBD1 (5 bases). CDR1 is GTSNPN and CDR2 is SVGIG in the germline V gene (reference sequence). The CDR3 runs to 12 residues. The ends were cut back, 2 bases at V and 13 bases at J, with 14 bases in the middle. CDR3 in DNA: TGTGCCTGGAGTCTACCCCCCGGGGGACTGTTTTTT. Translation gives CAWSLPPGGLFF.

CDR3 region: CASSSGQGNQPQHF. The DNA for the CDR3 is TGTGCCAGCAGCTCCGGACAGGGCAATCAGCCCCAGCATTTT. The chain combines TRBV5-8 with TRBJ1-5; 7 nucleotides agree with TRBD1. Germline V gene lookup returns CDR1 SGHTS and CDR2 YDEGEE. The length of the CDR3 is 14 residues. With 3 bases clipped from V and 2 bases from J, the junction kept 2 bases outside the gene matches.

This chain links TRBV10-1 with TRBJ1-1, with D unresolved. V was pared by 6 bases and J by 0 bases, with 8 bases between. The CDR3 consists of 13 residues. Germline assignment: CDR1 WNHNN and CDR2 SYGVQD (reference sequence). The CDR3 DNA follows: TGCGCCAGCAGGGCGAGCATGAACACTGAAGCTTTCTTT. Residues: CASRASMNTEAFF.

The chain carries TRBV18 and TRBJ1-5, with 12 bases lining up with TRBD1. The J segment lost 6 bases and the V segment lost 3 bases, leaving 6 bases of the junction unmatched. CDR1 and CDR2 from the germline V gene are KGHSH and LQKENI. This CDR3 contains 16 residues. The CDR3 loop is CASSPPGTGGSQPQHF. DNA of the CDR3: TGTGCCAGCTCACCTCCCGGGACAGGGGGCTCTCAGCCCCAGCATTTT.

The gene calls are TRBV6-5 and TRBJ2-1, with 14 nucleotides matching TRBD2. V lost 8 bases to trimming and J lost 6 bases; unmatched junction nucleotides: 6. The germline V gene has CDR1 MNHEY and CDR2 SVGAGI. The CDR3 length is 15 residues. The CDR3 sequence: CASYPGTSGGNEQFF. The CDR3 DNA follows: TGTGCCAGCTACCCAGGGACTAGCGGGGGCAATGAGCAGTTCTTC.

This clone was counted a single time. The gene calls are TRBV18 and TRBJ2-1; D is possibly TRBD1 (6 bases). CDR3 length: 12 amino acids. Trimming took 4 bases from V and 10 from J, leaving 11 bases between them. Germline values: CDR1 KGHSH, CDR2 LQKENI. CDR3 coding DNA: TGTGCCAGCTCACTCGGACAGAAGGAGCAGTTCTTC. Protein sequence: CASSLGQKEQFF. Full variable domain (rest looked up from reference TRBV18 and TRBJ2-1): NAGVMQNPRHLVRRRGQEARLRCSPMKGHSHVYWYRQLPEEGLKFMVYLQKENIIDESGMPKERFSAEFPKEGPSILRIQQVVRGDSAAYFCASSLGQKEQFFGPGTRLTVL.

The CDR3 spells CASSHNTDTQYF. The CDR3 DNA is TGTGCCAGCAGCCATAACACAGATACGCAGTATTTT. The chain employs TRBV6-2 or TRBV6-3 and TRBJ2-3; no definite D call. Germline lookup yields CDR1 MNHEY and CDR2 SVGEGT. Trimming pared 6 bases from V and 2 bases from J, leaving 6 bases between. The CDR3 length is 12 residues.

V and J are TRBV27 and TRBJ1-5, with D possibly being TRBD1 (5 bases). Trimming removed 0 bases at V and 3 bases at J, with 6 bases between. Germline CDR1 MNHEY, CDR2 SMNVEV (reference sequence). The CDR3 covers 14 residues. The CDR3 is CASSLSGHNQPQHF. The CDR3 region has the DNA TGTGCCAGCAGTTTATCCGGACACAATCAGCCCCAGCATTTT.

This chain links TRBV4-3 with TRBJ2-5, with D possibly being TRBD1 or TRBD2 (5 bases each). The CDR3 sequence is 13 residues long. The V gene's germline CDR1 is LGHNA and CDR2 YSLEER. Trimming stripped 0 bases from V and 11 bases from J, with 13 bases between. This CDR3 reads CASSQEIGTAQYF. The CDR3 DNA follows: TGCGCCAGCAGCCAAGAAATAGGGACGGCGCAGTACTTC.

The chain couples TRBV5-1 to TRBJ2-5, with 8 bases that match TRBD2. Germline V gives CDR1 SGHRS, CDR2 YFSETQ. V shed 1 base and J 5 bases; nucleotides not matched to a gene: 7. CDR3 length: 15 residues. Here the CDR3 DNA reads TGCGCCAGCAGCTTGACTACCCCGGGAGGGGAGACCCAGTACTTC. Translation: CASSLTTPGGETQYF.

The chain recombines TRBV27 with TRBJ2-7, with 10 bases that match TRBD1. V trimming: 2 bases; J trimming: 3 bases; junction bases outside the gene matches: 4. The CDR3 runs 15 residues. Germline V gene lookup returns CDR1 MNHEY and CDR2 SMNVEV (reference sequence). The CDR3 region is CASSLKRTGGYEQYF. CDR3 DNA sequence: TGTGCCAGCAGTTTAAAACGGACAGGGGGCTACGAGCAGTACTTC.

CDR3 residues: CAWNSWGQGDSGELFF. The CDR3 bases are TGTGCCTGGAACTCATGGGGACAGGGGGATAGCGGGGAGCTGTTTTTT. This chain joins TRBV30 and TRBJ2-2; 11 bases line up with TRBD1. Germline-derived CDR1 and CDR2 are GTSNPN and SVGIG (reference sequence). Trimming took 4 bases from V and 7 from J; bases not matched to a gene: 11. The CDR3 is 16 amino acids.

The chain recombines TRBV7-9 with TRBJ1-2; 9 bases map to TRBD1. The CDR3 runs to 13 residues. CDR1 is SEHNR, CDR2 FQNEAQ, per germline (reference sequence). V lost 5 bases and J lost 8; bases outside the gene matches: 6. The CDR3 bases are TGTGCCAGCAGCGAACAGGGGGCGCGGGGCTACACCTTC. Translating it yields CASSEQGARGYTF.

This chain links TRBV19 with TRBJ2-1, with 14 bases identical to TRBD2. CDR3 length: 19 residues. Germline CDR1 is LNHDA and CDR2 is SQIVND (reference sequence). The trim removed 7 bases at V and 8 bases at J, leaving 19 bases unmatched. CDR3 region: CASKNVGGLAGGKLDEQFF. DNA for the CDR3: TGTGCCAGTAAAAATGTCGGCGGACTAGCGGGGGGTAAGTTGGATGAGCAGTTCTTC.

This clone is a singleton in its sample. CDR3 DNA: TGTGCCAGCAGTCCAGGCGACTATCTACGCATTTGGAACACCGGGGAGCTGTTTTTT. It specifies CASSPGDYLRIWNTGELFF. This chain joins TRBV27 and TRBJ2-2; D may be TRBD2 (5 bases). Per germline, CDR1 MNHEY and CDR2 SMNVEV (reference sequence). Between the trimmed V and J ends, which lost 5 bases and 1 base, there was a span of 23 bases. The length of the CDR3 is 19 residues.

This clone was recorded a few times. The CDR3 DNA sequence: TGCAGTGCTAGTGACCCAAACAGGGGCACTGAAGCTTTCTTT. Its protein is CSASDPNRGTEAFF. The V and J genes are TRBV20-1 and TRBJ1-1; 7 nucleotides align to TRBD1. The CDR3 contains 14 residues. Germline assignment: CDR1 DFQATT and CDR2 SNEGSKA (reference sequence). V shed 3 bases and J 4 bases; nucleotides not matched to a gene: 8.